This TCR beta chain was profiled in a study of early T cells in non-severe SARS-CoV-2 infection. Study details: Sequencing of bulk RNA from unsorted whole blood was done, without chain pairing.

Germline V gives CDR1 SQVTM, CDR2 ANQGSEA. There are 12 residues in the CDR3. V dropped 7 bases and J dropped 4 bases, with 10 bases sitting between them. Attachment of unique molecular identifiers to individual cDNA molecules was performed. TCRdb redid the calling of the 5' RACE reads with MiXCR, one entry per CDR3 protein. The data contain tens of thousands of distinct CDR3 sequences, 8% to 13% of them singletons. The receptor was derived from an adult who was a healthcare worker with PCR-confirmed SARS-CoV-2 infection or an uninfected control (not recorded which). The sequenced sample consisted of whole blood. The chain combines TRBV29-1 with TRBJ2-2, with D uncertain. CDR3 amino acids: CSARPSTGELFF. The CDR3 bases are TGCAGCGCTAGACCGTCCACCGGGGAGCTGTTTTTT.